A few counts support the clone carrying this T cell receptor beta chain. As yet, its antigen is unknown. V lost 2 bases to trimming and J lost 9 bases; unmatched junction nucleotides: 7. Germline V CDR1 and CDR2: SNHLY, FYNNEI. CDR3 size: 15 residues. This specimen belongs to a study of CD8 T cells in ankylosing spondylitis. TCRdb reanalysed the 5' RACE reads using MiXCR and keeps one entry per CDR3 protein. Here the sample spans around 540,000 distinct CDR3 sequences, about an eighth being singletons. General observations from the study: Seemingly distinctive of ankylosing spondylitis blood was a TCR beta motif formed by eight highly homologous variants.

This chain joins TRBV2 and TRBJ2-1; 10 positions agree with TRBD2. This clonotype was obtained from a male donor with ankylosing spondylitis. The sample was blood, either unsorted or a sorted T cell fraction (not recorded which). CDR3 in amino acids: CASSERTSGRGEQFF. CDR3 bases: TGTGCCAGCAGTGAACGGACTAGCGGCAGGGGTGAGCAGTTCTTC.